A selection of T cell receptor beta chains follows, all from one sample in a study of shared clonotypes between healthy human individuals. Sequenced by immunoSEQ multiplex PCR; TCRdb stores in-frame clones only, minus some. The sample records about 1.5 million clones, around 98% being singletons. Sequenced material: naive CD4+ T cells sorted from blood. These receptors came from a man aged 25 to 45 in good health. Both conserved end residues are part of each CDR3. Each record gives: J gene, D gene, V gene, clone size, CDR3 protein, CDR3 DNA. The D gene is left open where the match is weak. Some rows have no size entry. The others give once, few or many, or a class for an expanded clone.

j_call: TRBJ2-2
d_call: -
v_call: TRBV5-6
clone_size: -
cdr3_aa: CASSLLIGGTNTGELFF
cdr3_nt: TGTGCCAGCAGCTTGCTGATAGGAGGGACCAACACCGGGGAGCTGTTTTTT

j_call: TRBJ2-1
d_call: -
v_call: TRBV7-3
clone_size: -
cdr3_aa: CASNLGNGAEQFF
cdr3_nt: TGTGCCAGCAACTTAGGGAACGGAGCGGAGCAGTTCTTC

j_call: TRBJ2-2
d_call: TRBD2
v_call: TRBV18
clone_size: -
cdr3_aa: CASSPGLAGARGELFF
cdr3_nt: TGTGCCAGCTCACCGGGACTAGCGGGAGCTCGAGGGGAGCTGTTTTTT

j_call: TRBJ2-3
d_call: -
v_call: TRBV18
clone_size: -
cdr3_aa: CASSPDGSTDTQYF
cdr3_nt: TGTGCCAGCTCCCCGGACGGAAGCACAGATACGCAGTATTTT

j_call: TRBJ2-7
d_call: -
v_call: TRBV28
clone_size: once
cdr3_aa: CASSLVRAGEQYF
cdr3_nt: TGTGCCAGCAGTTTAGTACGGGCTGGGGAGCAGTACTTC

j_call: TRBJ2-5
d_call: -
v_call: TRBV7-9
clone_size: once
cdr3_aa: CASSLPTGVRETQYF
cdr3_nt: TGTGCCAGCAGCTTACCGACGGGGGTGAGGGAGACCCAGTACTTC

j_call: TRBJ2-5
d_call: -
v_call: TRBV18
clone_size: -
cdr3_aa: CASSAGVETQYF
cdr3_nt: TGTGCCAGCTCAGCAGGAGTGGAGACCCAGTACTTC

j_call: TRBJ1-2
d_call: TRBD1
v_call: TRBV13
clone_size: -
cdr3_aa: CASSERDRWYGYTF
cdr3_nt: TGTGCCAGCAGCGAGCGGGACAGGTGGTATGGCTACACCTTC

j_call: TRBJ2-7
d_call: -
v_call: TRBV7-2
clone_size: once
cdr3_aa: CASSLIPSGSPHGSYEQYF
cdr3_nt: TGTGCCAGCAGCTTAATACCATCCGGGTCCCCACACGGATCCTACGAGCAGTACTTC

j_call: TRBJ2-2
d_call: -
v_call: TRBV5-4
clone_size: -
cdr3_aa: CASRPGGPYTGELFF
cdr3_nt: TGTGCCAGCAGGCCCGGAGGGCCATACACCGGGGAGCTGTTTTTT

j_call: TRBJ1-5
d_call: -
v_call: TRBV30
clone_size: -
cdr3_aa: CAWSRRVGVGSNQPQHF
cdr3_nt: TGTGCCTGGAGCCGGCGGGTAGGGGTCGGCAGCAATCAGCCCCAGCATTTT

j_call: TRBJ1-2
d_call: TRBD1
v_call: TRBV7-9
clone_size: -
cdr3_aa: CASSQPPGTGIGYGYTF
cdr3_nt: TGTGCCAGCAGCCAACCTCCCGGGACAGGAATAGGCTATGGCTACACCTTC

j_call: TRBJ2-7
d_call: -
v_call: TRBV7-9
clone_size: -
cdr3_aa: CASSLMGGKDSYEQYF
cdr3_nt: TGTGCCAGCAGCTTAATGGGGGGTAAGGACTCCTACGAGCAGTACTTC

j_call: TRBJ2-7
d_call: -
v_call: TRBV18
clone_size: -
cdr3_aa: CASSPRRVSVAGDSYEQYF
cdr3_nt: TGTGCCAGCTCACCTAGGAGGGTGAGCGTGGCAGGGGACTCCTACGAGCAGTACTTC

j_call: TRBJ1-1
d_call: -
v_call: TRBV2
clone_size: -
cdr3_aa: CASSEVGGWMNTEAFF
cdr3_nt: TGTGCCAGCAGTGAAGTAGGGGGGTGGATGAACACTGAAGCTTTCTTT

j_call: TRBJ2-3
d_call: -
v_call: TRBV27
clone_size: -
cdr3_aa: CASSYKRGTDTQYF
cdr3_nt: TGTGCCAGCAGTTACAAGCGGGGCACAGATACGCAGTATTTT

j_call: TRBJ1-5
d_call: -
v_call: TRBV28
clone_size: -
cdr3_aa: CATTTSNQPQHF
cdr3_nt: TGTGCCACGACAACGAGCAATCAGCCCCAGCATTTT

j_call: TRBJ2-4
d_call: -
v_call: TRBV6-4
clone_size: -
cdr3_aa: CASSDSRAKNIQYF
cdr3_nt: TGTGCCAGCAGTGACTCAAGGGCCAAAAACATTCAGTACTTC

j_call: TRBJ1-5
d_call: TRBD1
v_call: TRBV28
clone_size: -
cdr3_aa: CASREGAGQPQHF
cdr3_nt: TGTGCCAGCAGGGAGGGGGCTGGGCAGCCCCAGCATTTT

j_call: TRBJ2-1
d_call: -
v_call: TRBV7-2
clone_size: -
cdr3_aa: CASSLQLANNEQFF
cdr3_nt: TGTGCCAGCAGCTTGCAACTAGCTAACAATGAGCAGTTCTTC

j_call: TRBJ2-7
d_call: -
v_call: TRBV19
clone_size: -
cdr3_aa: CASSRGGTSSYEQYF
cdr3_nt: TGTGCCAGTAGTAGGGGAGGGACAAGCTCCTACGAGCAGTACTTC

j_call: TRBJ2-1
d_call: -
v_call: TRBV7-3
clone_size: -
cdr3_aa: CASSPTGTYSYNEQFF
cdr3_nt: TGTGCCAGCAGCCCCACCGGGACATACTCCTACAATGAGCAGTTCTTC

j_call: TRBJ1-1
d_call: TRBD1
v_call: TRBV27
clone_size: -
cdr3_aa: CATRTTQGMNTEAFF
cdr3_nt: TGTGCCACCCGTACAACACAGGGGATGAACACTGAAGCTTTCTTT

j_call: TRBJ2-7
d_call: -
v_call: TRBV5-4
clone_size: -
cdr3_aa: CASSANTGNPYEQYF
cdr3_nt: TGTGCCAGCAGCGCCAATACAGGGAATCCCTACGAGCAGTACTTC